This is a list of T cell receptor beta chains from one sample in a study of T cell responses to AZD1222 COVID-19 vaccine. The method was immunoSEQ multiplex PCR; TCRdb's version includes in-frame clones alone and lacks a portion of them. The sample includes around 260,000 clones, more than 80% of them seen just once. The starting material was peripheral blood, obtained on day 0 of AZD1222 vaccination. These receptor sequences come from an adult in good health. Both conserved end residues are trimmed from each CDR3.

J gene | V gene | CDR3 protein
TRBJ1-5 | TRBV2 | ASSRDRGDNQPQH
TRBJ1-1 | TRBV19 | ASRMGANTEAF
TRBJ2-2 | TRBV7-2 | ASSPREIDTGELF
TRBJ2-7 | TRBV3-1/TRBV3-2 | ASSPYEQY
TRBJ2-2 | TRBV19 | ASSIGQSNTGELF
TRBJ2-1 | TRBV7-3 | ASSTSSGRGNEQF
TRBJ2-3 | TRBV29-1 | SVDLRTNKDTQY
TRBJ2-7 | TRBV5-1 | ASSLSGNYEQY
TRBJ2-1 | TRBV7-8 | ASSLGLAGDGNEQF
TRBJ1-2 | TRBV6-2/TRBV6-3 | ASSPRPGQRDYGYT
TRBJ2-7 | TRBV2 | ASRQVSYEQY
TRBJ2-3 | TRBV18 | ASSPRGQSSTDTQY
TRBJ2-3 | TRBV7-2 | ASSIGLPTDTQY
TRBJ2-3 | TRBV6-2/TRBV6-3 | ASSYSGRNTDTQY
TRBJ1-4 | TRBV7-9 | ASSLYPLSRVNEKLF
TRBJ1-1 | TRBV7-9 | ASSFIGGTEAF
TRBJ2-2 | TRBV18 | ASSPPGQYTGELF